The 19 T cell receptor beta chains below were found in one sample sequenced in a study of blood T cell repertoires in COVID-19 (TCRdb year 2020). Library construction relied on the immunoSEQ multiplex PCR assay. The source is immuneACCESS, and TCRdb retained only in-frame sequences with V and J called. Part of the clones is not carried over; for the studies checked, unresolved V genes explain less than half of this, and the remainder is unexplained. The sample table holds around 83,000 clones, of which about 88% were seen once. Under 8.5% of the sample goes to the ten largest clones. Sequenced: peripheral blood. Receptors were obtained from a man aged 80 or over with active or convalescent COVID-19.

This chain connects TRBV12-3 or TRBV12-4 to TRBJ2-3, with no clear D. The ends were cut back, 4 bases at V and 3 bases at J, with 8 bases in the middle. CDR3 length: 13 amino acids. CDR3 region: CASSYRRTDTQYF. CDR3 sequence (DNA): TGTGCCAGCAGTTATAGGCGGACAGATACGCAGTATTTT.

The V and J genes are TRBV5-1 and TRBJ2-1; 11 nucleotides align to TRBD2. V shed 0 bases and J 6 bases; nucleotides not matched to a gene: 8. This CDR3 comprises 17 residues. CDR1 SGHRS and CDR2 YFSETQ come from the germline V gene. For the CDR3, the DNA is TGCGCCAGCAGCTTGGGTAGCGGGAGGGGGTCGGTCAATGAGCAGTTCTTC. Translated, it gives CASSLGSGRGSVNEQFF.

The chain employs TRBV11-2 and TRBJ2-7; D uncertain. CDR1 and CDR2 from the germline V gene are SGHAT and FQNNGV. V lost 3 bases and J lost 2, with 8 bases in between. This CDR3 has 13 amino acids. In nucleotides, the CDR3 is TGTGCCAGCAGCTTTGATCTAGCCTACGAGCAGTACGTC. Its protein is CASSFDLAYEQYV.

J is TRBJ2-6 and V is TRBV5-1; 9 positions match TRBD1. After removal of 4 bases from V and 2 bases from J, the junction contained 4 bases not matched to a gene. This CDR3 comprises 16 residues. Germline CDR1 and CDR2: SGHRS and YFSETQ. In DNA, the CDR3 is TGCGCCAGCAGCAGAAGACAGGGGGCTGGGGCCAACGTCCTGACTTTC. It specifies CASSRRQGAGANVLTF.

V usage is TRBV6-5 and J usage is TRBJ1-1; D perhaps matches TRBD1 (6 bases). V shed 10 bases and J shed 4 bases, with 16 bases lying between them. CDR1 is MNHEY and CDR2 is SVGAGI in the germline V gene. CDR3 size: 13 residues. The CDR3 DNA sequence: TGTGCCACCCCGAACAGGGAGAGCACTGAAGCTTTCTTT. It yields the protein CATPNRESTEAFF.

The chain is built from TRBV13 and TRBJ1-2, with 7 bases lining up with TRBD1. Germline values: CDR1 PRHDT, CDR2 FYEKMQ (reference sequence). The V and J ends lost 5 bases and 6 bases, in that order; junction bases with no gene match: 9. The CDR3 has 14 residues. The CDR3 bases are TGTGCCAGCAGCCGCCCGGACAGGTCCAATGGCTACACCTTC. Protein: CASSRPDRSNGYTF.

The V call is TRBV11-2, the J call TRBJ2-3; TRBD2 agrees at 15 bases. This CDR3 spans 17 amino acids. J lost 5 bases, V lost 5 bases, and 8 bases had no gene match. CDR1 and CDR2 from the germline V gene are SGHAT and FQNNGV. CDR3 amino acids: CASSTRTSGRDGDTQYF. As DNA, the CDR3 is TGTGCCAGCAGCACCCGGACTAGCGGGAGGGATGGAGATACGCAGTATTTT.

This clone was counted between two and nine times. The J gene is TRBJ2-7, the V gene TRBV11-2; TRBD1 matches 7 bases. The trim removed 3 bases at V and 6 bases at J, leaving 5 bases unmatched. Looked up from germline, CDR1 is SGHAT and CDR2 is FQNNGV. This CDR3 is 13 amino acids long. As DNA, the CDR3 is TGTGCCAGCAGCTTCAACAGGGGTCGCGAGCAGTACGTC. Amino acid sequence: CASSFNRGREQYV.

The V and J genes are TRBV19 and TRBJ1-3; D gene ambiguous. The germline V gene has CDR1 LNHDA and CDR2 SQIVND (reference sequence). Trimming took off 3 bases at V and 0 bases at J, with 6 bases between the two ends. The CDR3 totals 14 residues. CDR3 sequence reads: CASSITSSGNTIYF. CDR3 coding DNA: TGTGCCAGTAGTATTACGAGCTCTGGAAACACCATATATTTT.

For the CDR3, the DNA is TGTGCCAGCAGTTACGGGGGGGCTGGTGGCTACACCTTC. This encodes CASSYGGAGGYTF. This chain links TRBV6-5 with TRBJ1-2; weak D call: TRBD1 (6 bases). This CDR3 contains 13 residues. V lost 2 bases to trimming and J lost 7 bases, with 11 bases between them. The V gene's germline CDR1 is MNHEY and CDR2 SVGAGI.

The CDR3 reads CASSRTGGWEAFF. The CDR3 DNA follows: TGTGCCAGCAGCCGGACAGGCGGATGGGAAGCTTTCTTT. The chain is built from TRBV7-9 and TRBJ1-1, with 7 positions matching TRBD1. Germline V gene lookup returns CDR1 SEHNR and CDR2 FQNEAQ (reference sequence). V lost 5 bases, J lost 8 bases, and 8 bases stayed unmatched. This CDR3 has 13 residues. Full variable domain (outside the CDR3, taken from reference TRBV7-9 and TRBJ1-1): DTGVSQNPRHKITKRGQNVTFRCDPISEHNRLYWYRQTLGQGPEFLTYFQNEAQLEKSRLLSDRFSAERPKGSFSTLEIQRTEQGDSAMYLCASSRTGGWEAFFGQGTRLTVV.

Only a few counts were recorded for this clone. This chain connects TRBV24-1 to TRBJ2-1; TRBD1 matches at 9 bases. V trimming: 5 bases; J trimming: 0 bases; junction bases outside the gene matches: 7. CDR1 is KGHDR and CDR2 is SFDVKD in the germline V gene. This CDR3 has 17 amino acids. Written as DNA, the CDR3 is TGTGCCACCAGTGCCGGTGGGACAGGGAGCTCCTACAATGAGCAGTTCTTC. It is translated as CATSAGGTGSSYNEQFF.

This clone showed up just once. The J gene is TRBJ2-5, the V gene TRBV5-1; the match to TRBD2 covers 9 bases. Germline V gene lookup returns CDR1 SGHRS and CDR2 YFSETQ. V lost 1 base, J lost 5 bases, and 6 bases stayed unmatched. The CDR3 has 15 residues. This chain's CDR3 is CASSLSAGGEETQYF. The DNA of the CDR3 is TGCGCCAGCAGCTTGTCCGCGGGAGGGGAGGAGACCCAGTACTTC.

The gene calls are TRBV9 and TRBJ2-2; D perhaps matches TRBD2 (5 bases). This CDR3 has 14 residues. Per germline, CDR1 SGDLS and CDR2 YYNGEE. With 3 bases removed from V and 7 bases from J, the gap between germline ends came to 13 bases. The CDR3 sequence: CASSGPSGVGELFF. The CDR3, as DNA: TGTGCCAGCAGCGGACCCTCCGGGGTCGGGGAGCTGTTTTTT.

The V gene is TRBV4-2, the J gene TRBJ1-4; D might be TRBD1 (5 bases). The V and J ends lost 0 bases and 11 bases respectively, with 16 bases between them. The CDR3 has 15 amino acids. Germline CDR1 and CDR2: LGHNA and YNFKEQ. CDR3 DNA: TGTGCCAGCAGCCAAGAACAGGCCCGGGAGTGGAAACTGTTTTTT. Amino acid sequence: CASSQEQAREWKLFF.

This clone is a singleton in its sample. V and J are TRBV5-4 and TRBJ2-3; 14 bases are shared with TRBD2. CDR3 length equals 17 residues. CDR1 is SGHNT and CDR2 is YYREEE in the germline V gene (reference sequence). V gave up 0 bases and J gave up 5 bases; unmatched junction bases: 5. CDR3 coding DNA: TGTGCCAGCAGCTTGGGGGGACTAGCGGGAGCGCGAGATACGCAGTATTTT. Protein: CASSLGGLAGARDTQYF.

The chain combines TRBV11-3 with TRBJ2-1; tentative D call: TRBD1 (6 bases). Germline CDR1 and CDR2: SGHNT and YENEEA. Trimming cost V 1 base and J 3 bases, with 10 bases left between them. The CDR3 consists of 15 residues. Written as DNA, the CDR3 is TGTGCCAGCAGCTTAGTTCCAGGGGACTACAATGAGCAGTTCTTC. This sequence encodes CASSLVPGDYNEQFF.

The genes are TRBV10-2 and TRBJ1-5; D possibly corresponds to TRBD1 (6 bases). Germline CDR1 WSHSY, CDR2 SAAADI. CDR3 length: 15 residues. Trimming pared 8 bases from V and 4 bases from J, leaving 18 bases between. This chain's CDR3 is CASALRQVGNQPQHF. The DNA of the CDR3 is TGCGCCAGCGCCCTACGACAGGTAGGGAATCAGCCCCAGCATTTT.

The V and J genes are TRBV2 and TRBJ1-2; D uncertain. Per germline, CDR1 SNHLY and CDR2 FYNNEI. The CDR3 is 13 amino acids. Trimming took off 6 bases at V and 5 bases at J, with 13 bases between the two ends. The CDR3 DNA reads as TGTGCCAGCAGGGCGCGGGGTTCTTATGGCTACACCTTC. This sequence encodes CASRARGSYGYTF.